What follows is one T cell receptor beta chain and its context. Its specificity is unknown. The data originate from a study of T cell responses to AZD1222 COVID-19 vaccine. Study-level results: Spike was spanned by vaccine-associated CD4 TCRs, which were dominant at 160-218 and 743-854. Recipients of two AZD1222 doses showed rising Spike-specific TCR breadth and depth.

Libraries were prepared by immunoSEQ multiplex PCR; TCRdb keeps only in-frame clonotypes and omits some of them. The data show 100,000 to 150,000 clones, roughly 90% seen once. Germline lookup yields CDR1 SGHNT and CDR2 YENEEA. V lost 4 bases to trimming and J lost 7 bases; unmatched junction nucleotides: 7. This CDR3 is built from 14 residues. Material: peripheral blood, obtained on day 0 of AZD1222 vaccination. The clonotype comes from an adult in good health. The genes are TRBV11-3 and TRBJ2-7, with TRBD1 identical over 10 bases. This CDR3 is CASSSGQGGPEQYF. CDR3 DNA: TGTGCCAGCAGCTCCGGACAGGGGGGACCGGAGCAGTACTTC.